This TCR beta chain was sequenced for a study of PD-L1 blockade in urothelial cancer. Study-wide context: Analyses used blood from 3 weeks (second dose) and 6 weeks after treatment start. Blood yielded a median of around 150,000 T cells per sample.

The time point is: pretreatment peripheral blood. Patients' cancers were locally advanced or metastatic urothelial carcinomas. The data were produced by immunoSEQ multiplex PCR, yet TCRdb's version contains in-frame clones alone and is incomplete. The sample carries about 130,000 clones, 84% recorded once. Losses at the gene ends were 4 bases for V and 7 bases for J; bases not matched to a gene: 11. CDR3 length: 16 amino acids. Germline CDR1 SEHNR, CDR2 FQNEAQ (reference sequence). The sample was PBMCs, taken around atezolizumab (anti-PD-L1) treatment. The TCR sequence derives from a man in his fifties with urothelial cancer. V and J are TRBV7-9 and TRBJ1-3, with TRBD1 matching 9 bases. The CDR3: CASSWLGTGSLNTIYF. The CDR3 DNA reads as TGTGCCAGCAGCTGGCTCGGGACAGGGAGTTTGAACACCATATATTTT.